The 25 T cell receptor beta chains listed next were all sequenced from one sample in a study of glioma-infiltrating T cells. Amplification of TCR alpha and beta CDR3 regions from RNA used iRepertoire nested multiplex PCR. From the multiplex PCR reads, TCRdb called clonotypes with MiXCR, one entry per CDR3 protein. Of about 190,000 distinct CDR3 sequences in the sample, about 31% are singletons; the top ten hold about 19%. The sequencing sample was made of glioma tissue, nonneoplastic brain tissue, or PBMCs (not recorded which). Every receptor here comes from a human donor with low-grade glioma or glioblastoma, undergoing nonglioma brain surgery, or in good health (not recorded which).

The chain couples TRBV19 to TRBJ2-7; 12 nucleotides agree with TRBD2. The J segment lost 6 bases and the V segment lost 5 bases, leaving 5 bases of the junction unmatched. This CDR3 has 14 residues. Germline CDR1 is LNHDA and CDR2 is SQIVND (reference sequence). CDR3 residues: CASSPLLAGGEQYF. For the CDR3, the DNA is TGTGCCAGTAGTCCGCTACTAGCGGGAGGCGAGCAGTACTTC.

This clonotype occurred many times. The V gene is TRBV7-2, the J gene TRBJ2-5; TRBD1 matches at 7 bases. Germline assignment: CDR1 SGHTA and CDR2 FQGNSA. The V and J ends lost 2 bases and 5 bases, in that order; junction bases with no gene match: 2. The CDR3 covers 13 residues. Here the CDR3 reads CASSLTGAETQYF. The CDR3 DNA follows: TGTGCCAGCAGCTTAACAGGGGCGGAGACCCAGTACTTC.

This clonotype has ten or more counts. The genes are TRBV7-2 and TRBJ1-5, with a tentative D call TRBD1 (5 bases). CDR3 length equals 14 residues. The germline V gene has CDR1 SGHTA and CDR2 FQGNSA. V was shortened by 7 bases and J by 7 bases, with 17 bases between the two germline ends. CDR3 bases: TGTGCCAGCACCCCGGAGCAGGGAAGCCAGCCCCAGCATTTT. This encodes CASTPEQGSQPQHF.

The table lists this clonotype with many counts. J is TRBJ1-3 and V is TRBV7-2, with 8 bases fitting TRBD1. The CDR3 is made up of 17 amino acids. V gave up 1 base and J gave up 2 bases; unmatched junction bases: 7. Germline CDR1 SGHTA, CDR2 FQGNSA. The CDR3 DNA is TGTGCCAGCAGCTTAGAAGGTGGGACAGGCACTGGAAACACCATATATTTT. The encoded protein is CASSLEGGTGTGNTIYF.

As to this clonotype: Given a much more abundant clone one base away, this may be a read error. DNA for the CDR3: TGTTCCAGCAGCCAAGATGTAGACGTGGACTACGAGCAGTACTTC. It specifies CSSSQDVDVDYEQYF. V gene TRBV4-2 combines with J gene TRBJ2-7; D not resolved. In germline, CDR1 is LGHNA, CDR2 YNFKEQ. This CDR3 spans 15 amino acids.

The chain recombines TRBV5-1 with TRBJ2-3; D remains ambiguous. This CDR3 is 15 amino acids long. Germline V gene data show CDR1 as SGHRS and CDR2 as YFSETQ. Deletions cut 3 bases from V and 4 bases from J, with 15 bases between. The CDR3 sequence: CASSSYTEQADTQYF. The CDR3 DNA sequence: TGCGCCAGCAGCTCATACACCGAGCAAGCAGATACGCAGTATTTT.

On this clonotype itself: Without the conserved terminal phenylalanine or tryptophan, this CDR3 likely stems from a read error. This sequence joins TRBV6-2 or TRBV6-3 and TRBJ2-1, with 12 bases matching TRBD2. This CDR3 has 19 amino acids. CDR1 and CDR2 (germline): MNHEY, SVGEGT. Written as DNA, the CDR3 is TGTGCTAGCAGCCACCAGACTAGCGGGAGTATGGGCGGGTACAATGAGCAGTTCCTC. Translation gives CASSHQTSGSMGGYNEQFL.

The table lists this clonotype with many counts. The V gene is TRBV6-2 or TRBV6-3, the J gene TRBJ2-7; D uncertain. CDR3 length: 12 residues. Germline loops: CDR1 MNHEY, CDR2 SVGEGT. V shed 7 bases and J shed 10 bases, with 17 bases lying between them. In nucleotides, the CDR3 is TGTGCCAGCACTAAGGACCCTATGTTCCAGTACTTC. Translation: CASTKDPMFQYF.

This clonotype was found many times. The J gene is TRBJ1-1, the V gene TRBV28; 7 bases fit TRBD1. Germline V gene data show CDR1 as MDHEN and CDR2 as SYDVKM. The CDR3 has 13 amino acids. The ends lost 8 bases at V and 3 bases at J; junction bases unmatched: 6. CDR3 loop: CASSNRGYTEAFF. Here the CDR3 DNA reads TGTGCCAGCTCGAACAGGGGTTACACTGAAGCTTTCTTT.

This clonotype was recorded many times. The chain joins TRBV6-6 to TRBJ2-7; D assignment may be TRBD1 or TRBD2 (5 bases each). Trimming took 0 bases from V and 5 from J, leaving 11 bases between them. Germline V gives CDR1 MNHNY, CDR2 SVGAGI (reference sequence). This CDR3 comprises 14 residues. The CDR3 bases are TGTGCCAGCAGTTACTCCGGGACCGGGGACGAGCAGTACTTC. Translated: CASSYSGTGDEQYF.

A word on this clonotype: A read error may be the cause here, since a much bigger clone is one base away. CDR3 coding DNA: TGTGCCAGCAGTTTAAGAAGTAGAAACACCATATATTTT. Amino acid sequence: CASSLRSRNTIYF. This chain uses TRBV27 with TRBJ1-3; D not resolved. Germline V CDR1 and CDR2: MNHEY, SMNVEV (reference sequence). V was cut by 2 bases and J by 5 bases, with 7 bases left in between. The CDR3 is made up of 13 amino acids.

A word on this clonotype: One base away lies a much larger clone, so this may be a sequencing read error. V gene TRBV24-1 combines with J gene TRBJ1-5; tentative D call: TRBD1 (6 bases). Germline V gene data show CDR1 as KGHDR and CDR2 as SFDVKD. This CDR3 spans 16 amino acids. CDR3 sequence (DNA): TGTGCCCCCAGTGAGGCCGGGACAACTGTCAGTCAGCCCCAGCATTTT. Protein product: CAPSEAGTTVSQPQHF.

This clonotype was seen repeatedly, ten times or more. The CDR3 spells CASSLSFGIEAFF. In nucleotides, the CDR3 is TGTGCCAGCAGTTTATCGTTTGGCATTGAAGCTTTCTTT. The V gene is TRBV28, the J gene TRBJ1-1; D is unresolved. The CDR3 is 13 amino acids. The germline V gene encodes CDR1 MDHEN and CDR2 SYDVKM. Trimming cost V 1 base and J 7 bases, with 10 bases left between them.

As to this clonotype: A read error may explain this, as a much larger clone is one base away. This chain connects TRBV27 to TRBJ1-3; tentatively, D is TRBD1 (5 bases). The CDR3 totals 19 residues. The germline V and J ends were trimmed by 5 bases and 6 bases, with 29 bases remaining between them. Germline loops: CDR1 MNHEY, CDR2 SMNVEV (reference sequence). CDR3 loop: CASSANPNNRWAGQNTIYF. The CDR3 nucleotides read TGTGCCAGCAGTGCGAACCCAAACAACAGATGGGCCGGACAAAACACCATATATTTT.

This clonotype was seen at least ten times. The chain uses TRBV27 and TRBJ1-2; no clear D. V lost 6 bases to trimming and J lost 4 bases, with 15 bases between them. This CDR3 is 14 amino acids long. CDR1 and CDR2 from the germline V gene are MNHEY and SMNVEV (reference sequence). CDR3 DNA: TGTGCCAGCAGCCTGGGCGTGGTAGGCTATGGCTACACCTTC. It codes for CASSLGVVGYGYTF.

In this sample, this clonotype turned up many times. This chain uses TRBV6-1 with TRBJ2-2; tentatively, D is TRBD1 or TRBD2 (5 bases each). Germline V gene data show CDR1 as MNHNS and CDR2 as SASEGT. This CDR3 has 17 residues. Trimming removed 5 bases at V and 3 bases at J, with 19 bases between. The CDR3 sequence: CASSLYGTEKDTGELFF. CDR3 bases: TGTGCCAGCAGTCTTTATGGGACGGAGAAGGACACCGGGGAGCTGTTTTTT.

This chain links TRBV30 with TRBJ1-2; D gene uncertain. V dropped 0 bases and J dropped 3 bases, with 11 bases sitting between them. This CDR3 contains 14 residues. Germline assignment: CDR1 GTSNPN and CDR2 SVGIG (reference sequence). The chain's CDR3 is CAWSVVAVDYGYTF. CDR3 DNA: TGTGCCTGGAGTGTAGTTGCAGTTGACTATGGCTACACCTTC.

As regards this clonotype: The junction departs from the called germline gene at one end, perhaps through a read error. The rearrangement joins TRBV6-2 or TRBV6-3 to TRBJ1-2; D is uncertain. Germline-derived CDR1 and CDR2 are MNHEY and SVGEGT. This CDR3 comprises 15 residues. The DNA for the CDR3 is TGTTCCAGCATTTTCGTTTTTTCCACTTTCTATGGCTACACCTTC. This codes for CSSIFVFSTFYGYTF.

This clonotype was seen many times. This chain uses TRBV7-8 with TRBJ1-3; D gene unclear. Looked up from germline, CDR1 is SGHVS and CDR2 is FQNEAQ. Trimming removed 8 bases from V and 2 bases from J, with 13 bases in between. This CDR3 is built from 14 residues. CDR3 coding DNA: TGTGCCAGCGGACCCGGGTGGACTGGAAACACCATATATTTT. It is translated as CASGPGWTGNTIYF. The full variable domain, in which reference TRBV7-8 and TRBJ1-3 provide the parts outside the CDR3, is GAGVSQSPRYKVAKRGQDVALRCDPISGHVSLFWYQQALGQGPEFLTYFQNEAQLDKSGLPSDRFFAERPEGSVSTLKIQRTQQEDSAVYLCASGPGWTGNTIYFGEGSWLTVV.

This clonotype was observed many times. CDR3 residues: CASIPRQASSGNTIYF. CDR3 sequence (DNA): TGTGCCAGCATTCCCCGGCAGGCGAGCTCTGGAAACACCATATATTTT. The rearrangement links TRBV6-1 to TRBJ1-3, with no clear D. Germline V gene lookup returns CDR1 MNHNS and CDR2 SASEGT. The V end was cut by 7 bases, the J end by 0 bases, with 16 bases between. The CDR3 length is 16 residues.

The sample holds a few counts of this clonotype. The rearrangement joins TRBV5-5 to TRBJ2-7, with D tentatively TRBD2 (6 bases). Germline-derived CDR1 and CDR2 are SGHKS and YYEKEE (reference sequence). V lost 5 bases, J lost 3 bases, and 15 bases lay in between. The CDR3 has 14 residues. The CDR3 bases are TGTGCCAGCAGGGCCGGGACTTCTATCTACGAGCAGTACTTC. Amino acids: CASRAGTSIYEQYF.

This clonotype was found a few times. The chain links TRBV3-1 to TRBJ1-3; D is uncertain. The CDR3 spans 15 residues. Germline V CDR1 and CDR2: LGHDT, YNNKEL (reference sequence). V was trimmed by 4 bases and J by 0 bases, leaving 10 bases between them. The CDR3 spells CASSRPGISGNTIYF. The CDR3 DNA reads TGTGCCAGCAGCCGTCCCGGGATCTCTGGAAACACCATATATTTT.

The chain has TRBV29-1 and TRBJ2-1, with 9 bases lining up with TRBD1. The germline CDR1 and CDR2 sequences are SQVTM and ANQGSEA. The V and J ends lost 4 bases and 2 bases, in that order; junction bases with no gene match: 3. The CDR3 contains 14 residues. Here the CDR3 reads CSVVRDRAYNEQFF. CDR3 nucleotides: TGCAGCGTTGTTAGGGACAGGGCCTACAATGAGCAGTTCTTC.

About this clonotype: A much larger clonotype is one base distant, so this may be a read error. Because the CDR3 is missing its conserved closing phenylalanine or tryptophan, this is likely a read error. The chain carries TRBV4-1 and TRBJ1-2; 7 nucleotides line up with TRBD1. V gave up 6 bases and J gave up 8 bases; unmatched junction bases: 9. The CDR3 has 13 residues. From germline, CDR1 is MGHRA and CDR2 YSYEKL. CDR3 nucleotide sequence: TGCGCCAGCAGACAGTACGTAGGGGGCGGCTACACCTCC. This sequence encodes CASRQYVGGGYTS.

This clonotype has at least ten counts. The V call is TRBV20-1, the J call TRBJ2-1; TRBD2 agrees at 10 bases. This CDR3 is built from 17 residues. Germline V lookup: CDR1 DFQATT, CDR2 SNEGSKA (reference sequence). The V gene end was trimmed by 3 bases and the J gene end by 6 bases; junction bases not matched to a gene: 14. The CDR3 sequence is CSASAMVGLADFNEQFF. The CDR3 DNA reads as TGCAGTGCTAGTGCCATGGTAGGACTAGCGGATTTCAATGAGCAGTTCTTC.